The following is a T cell receptor (beta chain) sequence with its context. The junction departs from the called germline gene at one end, perhaps through a read error. Germline values: CDR1 SGHTA, CDR2 FQGTGA. There are 13 residues in the CDR3. Clones were read by immunoSEQ multiplex PCR, and TCRdb kept only the in-frame ones, dropping some. The repertoire holds about 400,000 clones, with around 89% as singletons. The data originate from a study of blood T cell repertoires in COVID-19. Study summary: Sources were T cells, B-cell-depleted T cells, or PBMCs; the material itself was cDNA or gDNA.

Sequenced sample: peripheral blood. The chain recombines TRBV7-3 with TRBJ2-1, with D unresolved. The source of this sequence is a woman aged 30 to 39 with acute or convalescent COVID-19. The CDR3 region is CASSLTAQAPLVF. CDR3 DNA: TGTGCCAGCAGCTTAACGGCGCAGGCCCCGTTGGTCTTC.